This record concerns one T cell receptor beta chain sequence. Its antigen is still unknown. These data are taken from a study of T cell responses to AZD1222 COVID-19 vaccine. The study's findings and limits: Baseline seropositivity characterized only six AZD1222 recipients. Repertoire sampling happened only post peak T cell response.

CDR1 and CDR2 from the germline V gene are SGHTA and FQGNSA. The length of the CDR3 is 13 residues. V was clipped by 2 bases and J by 2 bases, with 7 bases between them. Assay used: immunoSEQ multiplex PCR; TCRdb lists only in-frame clones, some missing. The profile shows more than 150,000 clones, around 90% of them singletons. The chain recombines TRBV7-2 with TRBJ2-7; no firm D call. Sequencing used peripheral blood, obtained 28 days after the second AZD1222 dose. The origin of this receptor is an adult who received the AZD1222 COVID-19 vaccine. The chain's CDR3 is CASSLLQTYEQYF. The CDR3 coding sequence is TGTGCCAGCAGCTTACTCCAGACCTACGAGCAGTACTTC. Filled out from reference TRBV7-2 and TRBJ2-7, the complete variable domain reads GAGVSQSPSNKVTEKGKDVELRCDPISGHTALYWYRQSLGQGLEFLIYFQGNSAPDKSGLPSDRFSAERTGGSVSTLTIQRTQQEDSAVYLCASSLLQTYEQYFGPGTRLTVT.